This T cell receptor beta chain appears in the sequencing data of a study of siplizumab effects on memory and regulatory T cells. For this clone: As yet, its antigen is unknown.

Generated by immunoSEQ multiplex PCR, the TCRdb table keeps only in-frame clones and is missing some. This sample has roughly 120,000 clones, with around 92% found just once. Study-wide points: No functional test confirmed suppression by proliferating siplizumab-culture Tregs. The alloresponse seemed to draw substantially on naive T cells, which appeared more diverse than memory cells. Memory cells that were CD4+ and unstimulated gave rise to alloreactive sequences, which siplizumab significantly reduced. On average, about 70% of mappable alloreactive CD4+ clones were Treg-derived under siplizumab, against 25% to 30% in controls.

Trimming removed 3 bases from V and 7 bases from J; junction bases left unmatched: 5. Germline-derived CDR1 and CDR2 are SGHKS and YYEKEE (reference sequence). The CDR3 runs 13 residues. The origin of this receptor is a human donor in good health. This sequence joins TRBV5-5 and TRBJ2-3, with TRBD1 matching 7 bases. Sequencing was performed on Tregs sorted from blood. This CDR3 is CASSYLQGNTQYF. The CDR3 DNA is TGTGCCAGCAGCTACCTACAGGGGAATACGCAGTATTTT.